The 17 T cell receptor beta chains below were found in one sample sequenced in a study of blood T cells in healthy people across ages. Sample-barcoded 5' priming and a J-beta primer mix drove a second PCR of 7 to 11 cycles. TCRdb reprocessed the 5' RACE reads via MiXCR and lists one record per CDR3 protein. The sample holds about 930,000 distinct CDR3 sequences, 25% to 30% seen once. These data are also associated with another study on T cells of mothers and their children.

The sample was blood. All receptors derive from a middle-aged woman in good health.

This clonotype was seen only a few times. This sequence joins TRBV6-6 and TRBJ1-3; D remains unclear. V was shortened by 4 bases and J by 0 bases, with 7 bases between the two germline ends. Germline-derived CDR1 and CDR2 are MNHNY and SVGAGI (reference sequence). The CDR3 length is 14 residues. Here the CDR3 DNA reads TGTGCCAGCAGTTTCACGGGCTCTGGAAACACCATATATTTT. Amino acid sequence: CASSFTGSGNTIYF.

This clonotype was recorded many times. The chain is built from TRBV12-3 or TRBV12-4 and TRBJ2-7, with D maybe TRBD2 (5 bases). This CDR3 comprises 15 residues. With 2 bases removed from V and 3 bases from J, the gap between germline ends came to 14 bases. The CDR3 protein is CASSLSRTSVYEQYF. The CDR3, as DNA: TGTGCCAGCAGTTTATCTAGGACTTCGGTCTACGAGCAGTACTTC.

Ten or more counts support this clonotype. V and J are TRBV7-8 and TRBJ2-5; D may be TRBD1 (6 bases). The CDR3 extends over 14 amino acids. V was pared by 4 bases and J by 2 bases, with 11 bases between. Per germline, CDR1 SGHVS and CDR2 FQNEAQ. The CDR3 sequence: CASSSGVEQETQYF. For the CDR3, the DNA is TGTGCCAGCAGCTCAGGGGTTGAACAAGAGACCCAGTACTTC. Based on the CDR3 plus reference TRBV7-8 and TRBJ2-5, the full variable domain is GAGVSQSPRYKVAKRGQDVALRCDPISGHVSLFWYQQALGQGPEFLTYFQNEAQLDKSGLPSDRFFAERPEGSVSTLKIQRTQQEDSAVYLCASSSGVEQETQYFGPGTRLLVL.

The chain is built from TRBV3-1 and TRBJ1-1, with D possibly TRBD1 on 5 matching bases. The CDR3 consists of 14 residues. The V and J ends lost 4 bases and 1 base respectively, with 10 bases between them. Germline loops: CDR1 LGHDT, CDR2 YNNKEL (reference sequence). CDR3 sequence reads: CASSLRTSNTEAFF. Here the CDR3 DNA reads TGTGCCAGCAGCCTCAGGACATCGAACACTGAAGCTTTCTTT.

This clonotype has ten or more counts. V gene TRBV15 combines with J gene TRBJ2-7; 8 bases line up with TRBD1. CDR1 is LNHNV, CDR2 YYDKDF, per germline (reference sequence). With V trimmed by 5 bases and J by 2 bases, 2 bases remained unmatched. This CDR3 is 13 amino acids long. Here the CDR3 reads CATSDRGTYEQYF. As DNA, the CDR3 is TGTGCCACCAGCGACAGGGGTACCTACGAGCAGTACTTC. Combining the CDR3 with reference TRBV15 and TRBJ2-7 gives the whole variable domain DAMVIQNPRYQVTQFGKPVTLSCSQTLNHNVMYWYQQKSSQAPKLLFHYYDKDFNNEADTPDNFQSRRPNTSFCFLDIRSPGLGDTAMYLCATSDRGTYEQYFGPGTRLTVT.

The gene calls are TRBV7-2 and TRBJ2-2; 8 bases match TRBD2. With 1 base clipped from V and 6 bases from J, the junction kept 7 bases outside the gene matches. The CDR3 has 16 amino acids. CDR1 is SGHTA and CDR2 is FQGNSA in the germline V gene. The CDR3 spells CASSLGSRGVAGELFF. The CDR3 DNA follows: TGTGCCAGCAGCTTAGGTTCGCGGGGGGTGGCCGGGGAGCTGTTTTTT. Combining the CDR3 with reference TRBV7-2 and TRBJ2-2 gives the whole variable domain GAGVSQSPSNKVTEKGKDVELRCDPISGHTALYWYRQSLGQGLEFLIYFQGNSAPDKSGLPSDRFSAERTGGSVSTLTIQRTQQEDSAVYLCASSLGSRGVAGELFFGEGSRLTVL.

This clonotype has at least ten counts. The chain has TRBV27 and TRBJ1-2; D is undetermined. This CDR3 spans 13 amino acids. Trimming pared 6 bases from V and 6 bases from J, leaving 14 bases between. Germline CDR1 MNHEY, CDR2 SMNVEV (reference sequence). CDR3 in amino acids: CASSRGNLNGYTF. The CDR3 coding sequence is TGTGCCAGCAGCAGAGGGAACCTTAATGGCTACACCTTC.

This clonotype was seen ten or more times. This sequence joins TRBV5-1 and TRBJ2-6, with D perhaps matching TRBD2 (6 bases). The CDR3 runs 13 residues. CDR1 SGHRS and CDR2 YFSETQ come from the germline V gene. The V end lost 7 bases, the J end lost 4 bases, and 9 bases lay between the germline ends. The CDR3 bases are TGCGCCAGCTCGGCGGGGGGGGCCAACGTCCTGACTTTC. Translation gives CASSAGGANVLTF.

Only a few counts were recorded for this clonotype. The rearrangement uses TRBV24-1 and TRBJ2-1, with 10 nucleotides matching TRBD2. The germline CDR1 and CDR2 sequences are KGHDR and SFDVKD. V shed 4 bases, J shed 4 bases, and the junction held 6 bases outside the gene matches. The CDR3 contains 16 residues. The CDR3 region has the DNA TGTGCCACCAGTGAGACCGGGACTAGCGCTTACAATGAGCAGTTCTTC. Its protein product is CATSETGTSAYNEQFF.

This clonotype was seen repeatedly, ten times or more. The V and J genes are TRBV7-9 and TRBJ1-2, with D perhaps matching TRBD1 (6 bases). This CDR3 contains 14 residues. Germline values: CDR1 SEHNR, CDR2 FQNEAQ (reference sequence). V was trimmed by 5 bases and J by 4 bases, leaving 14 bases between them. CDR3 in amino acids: CASSTFGGGYGYTF. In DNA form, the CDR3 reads TGTGCCAGCAGCACCTTCGGGGGCGGCTATGGCTACACCTTC.

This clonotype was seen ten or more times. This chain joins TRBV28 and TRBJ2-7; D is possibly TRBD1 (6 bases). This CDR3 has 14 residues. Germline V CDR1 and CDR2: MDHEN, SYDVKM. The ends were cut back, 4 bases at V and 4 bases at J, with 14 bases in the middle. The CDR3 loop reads CASSSPGTHYEQYF. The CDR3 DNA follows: TGTGCCAGCAGTTCCCCCGGGACACATTACGAGCAGTACTTC.

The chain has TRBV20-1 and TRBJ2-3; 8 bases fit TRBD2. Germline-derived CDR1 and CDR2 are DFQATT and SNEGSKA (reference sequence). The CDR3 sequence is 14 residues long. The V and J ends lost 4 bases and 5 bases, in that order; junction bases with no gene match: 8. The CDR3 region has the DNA TGCAGTGCTACCCAGGGACTAGATAGAGATACGCAGTATTTT. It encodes CSATQGLDRDTQYF.

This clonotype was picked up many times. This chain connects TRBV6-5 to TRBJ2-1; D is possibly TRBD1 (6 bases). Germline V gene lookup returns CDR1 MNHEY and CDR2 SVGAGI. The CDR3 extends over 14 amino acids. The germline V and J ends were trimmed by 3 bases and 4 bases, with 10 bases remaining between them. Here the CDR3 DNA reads TGTGCCAGCAGTTATAGGGACACTTACAATGAGCAGTTCTTC. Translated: CASSYRDTYNEQFF.

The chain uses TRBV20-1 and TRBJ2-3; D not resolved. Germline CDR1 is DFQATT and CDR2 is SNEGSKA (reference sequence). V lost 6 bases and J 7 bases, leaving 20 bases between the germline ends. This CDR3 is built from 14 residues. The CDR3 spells CSAPPRTHGNTQYF. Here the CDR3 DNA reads TGCAGTGCCCCACCCCGGACCCATGGGAATACGCAGTATTTT.

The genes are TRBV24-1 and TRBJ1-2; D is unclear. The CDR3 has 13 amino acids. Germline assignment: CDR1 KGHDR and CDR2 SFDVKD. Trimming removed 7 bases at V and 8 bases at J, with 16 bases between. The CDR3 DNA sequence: TGTGCCACCAGGGGCCCGTCGATTTCAGGCTACACCTTC. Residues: CATRGPSISGYTF.

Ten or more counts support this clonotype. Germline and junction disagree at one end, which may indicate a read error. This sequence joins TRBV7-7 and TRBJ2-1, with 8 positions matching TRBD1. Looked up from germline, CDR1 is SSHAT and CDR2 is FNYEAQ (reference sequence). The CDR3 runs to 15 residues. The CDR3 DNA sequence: TGTGCTAGCAGCCAAGACAGGGGAGGACACAATGAGCAGTTCTTC. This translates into CASSQDRGGHNEQFF. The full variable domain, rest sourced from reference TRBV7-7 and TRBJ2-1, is GAGVSQSPRYKVTKRGQDVTLRCDPISSHATLYWYQQALGQGPEFLTYFNYEAQPDKSGLPSDRFSAERPEGSISTLTIQRTEQRDSAMYRCASSQDRGGHNEQFFGPGTRLTVL.

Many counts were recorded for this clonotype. The CDR3 nucleotides read TGCAGTGCTAGTCCCCCGACTGAGCAGCCCCAGCATTTT. It specifies CSASPPTEQPQHF. V gene TRBV20-1 combines with J gene TRBJ1-5; D unclear. This CDR3 contains 13 residues. Germline CDR1 and CDR2: DFQATT and SNEGSKA (reference sequence). The ends were cut back, 3 bases at V and 7 bases at J, with 13 bases in the middle.